This T cell receptor (beta chain) emerged from a study of cytomegalovirus exposure and HLA in healthy donors. 60 Vbeta and 13 Jbeta primers were used in PCR. Sequenced by immunoSEQ multiplex PCR; TCRdb stores in-frame clones only, minus some. The profile covers around 65,000 clones, with about 85% appearing a single time and approximately 12% taken by the ten largest. Germline values: CDR1 SGHAT, CDR2 FQNNGV. The V gene lost 1 base and the J gene lost 0 bases, with 15 bases spanning the gap. The CDR3 extends over 17 amino acids. This chain uses TRBV11-2 with TRBJ1-1; D is possibly TRBD1 (5 bases). The source material was PBMCs. The source is a female donor in good health and CMV-seronegative. In DNA, the CDR3 is TGTGCCAGCAGCTTAGGACAGTTAAGTAGCCTGAACACTGAAGCTTTCTTT. Encoded protein: CASSLGQLSSLNTEAFF.